Presented here are 22 T cell receptor beta chains from one specimen sequenced in a study of shared clonotypes between healthy human individuals. TCRdb's table, derived via immunoSEQ multiplex PCR, lists solely in-frame clones and lacks some. This table holds over 2 million clones, less than 95% found once. CD45RO-negative cells were positively selected for CCR7, leaving out terminally differentiated effector memory CD45RA+ cells. The sample was naive CD8+ T cells sorted from blood. Receptors were obtained from a man between 18 and 35 years old in good health.

The V gene is TRBV25-1, the J gene TRBJ1-5, with D unresolved. Between the trimmed V and J ends, which lost 3 bases and 1 base, there was a span of 10 bases. The germline V gene encodes CDR1 MGHDK and CDR2 SYGVNS. The CDR3 contains 15 residues. The CDR3 coding sequence is TGTGCCAGCAGTGAGGTTGGGTCGAGCAATCAGCCCCAGCATTTT. Encoded protein: CASSEVGSSNQPQHF.

The chain recombines TRBV5-5 with TRBJ1-2; TRBD1 is a possible D gene (5 bases). Germline assignment: CDR1 SGHKS and CDR2 YYEKEE (reference sequence). CDR3 size: 11 residues. Trimming removed 6 bases at V and 13 bases at J, with 16 bases between. In nucleotides, the CDR3 is TGTGCCAGCAACGTTGGGGCAACTTCCACCTTC. Translation: CASNVGATSTF.

For this clone: Different DNA sequences within this sample yield the same CDR3. The V and J genes are TRBV19 and TRBJ1-2; D is ambiguous. CDR1 and CDR2 (germline): LNHDA, SQIVND (reference sequence). The germline V and J ends were trimmed by 3 bases and 4 bases, with 9 bases remaining between them. This CDR3 is built from 13 residues. As DNA, the CDR3 is TGTGCCAGTAGTATTGAGACCGGCTATGGCTACACCTTC. As protein: CASSIETGYGYTF.

This clone appeared once. The rearrangement links TRBV7-9 to TRBJ2-2; the D is unclear. This CDR3 is 15 amino acids long. With 1 base removed from V and 2 bases from J, the gap between germline ends came to 8 bases. CDR1 SEHNR and CDR2 FQNEAQ come from the germline V gene (reference sequence). The CDR3 sequence is CASSLVRINTGELFF. The CDR3 DNA follows: TGTGCCAGCAGCTTAGTAAGGATCAACACCGGGGAGCTGTTTTTT.

J is TRBJ2-1 and V is TRBV12-5; 13 nucleotides line up with TRBD2. The CDR3 has 14 amino acids. The germline V gene has CDR1 LGHNT and CDR2 FRNRAP. V lost 7 bases and J lost 8; bases outside the gene matches: 5. Here the CDR3 DNA reads TGTGCTAGTGCTCCGGGACTAGCGGGATATGAGCAGTTCTTC. The encoded protein is CASAPGLAGYEQFF. The variable domain in full, completed from reference TRBV12-5 and TRBJ2-1, reads DARVTQTPRHKVTEMGQEVTMRCQPILGHNTVFWYRQTMMQGLELLAYFRNRAPLDDSGMPKDRFSAEMPDATLATLKIQPSEPRDSAVYFCASAPGLAGYEQFFGPGTRLTVL.

In regard to this clone: Other nucleotide sequences in the sample specify the same CDR3. The J gene is TRBJ1-2, the V gene TRBV5-1, with 8 bases matching TRBD1. The J segment lost 5 bases and the V segment lost 0 bases, leaving 6 bases of the junction unmatched. Germline V gene lookup returns CDR1 SGHRS and CDR2 YFSETQ. The CDR3 extends over 15 amino acids. CDR3 DNA sequence: TGCGCCAGCAGCTTGGAAGGACAGGGCCCTTATGGCTACACCTTC. This sequence encodes CASSLEGQGPYGYTF.

This rearrangement joins TRBV6-5 to TRBJ1-2; the D gene is possibly TRBD1 (6 bases). Trimming pared 2 bases from V and 6 bases from J, leaving 16 bases between. In germline, CDR1 is MNHEY, CDR2 SVGAGI. This CDR3 region has 15 residues. The CDR3 protein is CASSYLGRGGDGYTF. In DNA form, the CDR3 reads TGTGCCAGCAGTTACCTTGGGAGGGGGGGAGATGGCTACACCTTC.

This rearrangement joins TRBV7-8 to TRBJ2-3, with TRBD2 matching 7 bases. Germline V CDR1 and CDR2: SGHVS, FQNEAQ. The CDR3 totals 15 residues. Trimming at V came to 5 bases and at J to 2 bases, leaving 7 bases not matched to a gene. The CDR3 reads CASSMGLLFTDTQYF. The DNA of the CDR3 is TGTGCCAGCAGCATGGGACTACTATTCACAGATACGCAGTATTTT.

The V gene is TRBV27, the J gene TRBJ2-1; TRBD2 aligns across 8 bases. J lost 7 bases, V lost 5 bases, and 16 bases had no gene match. The length of the CDR3 is 17 residues. Germline V gene sequence: CDR1 MNHEY, CDR2 SMNVEV (reference sequence). The CDR3 DNA follows: TGTGCCAGCAGTCCGATAACCCCCGGGGGGGCCTCGAATGAGCAGTTCTTC. Amino acids: CASSPITPGGASNEQFF.

A remark on this clone: The same CDR3 is also encoded by other DNA sequences in this sample. This sequence joins TRBV19 and TRBJ2-7; D is unclear. Germline CDR1 is LNHDA and CDR2 is SQIVND (reference sequence). The germline V and J ends were trimmed by 5 bases and 1 base, with 6 bases remaining between them. This CDR3 comprises 12 residues. CDR3 sequence: CASSPSSYEQYF. The CDR3 region has the DNA TGTGCCAGTAGTCCGTCTTCCTACGAGCAGTACTTC.

Here the CDR3 reads CASSSDGSSYNEQFF. CDR3 bases: TGCGCCAGCAGTTCGGACGGGAGCTCCTACAATGAGCAGTTCTTC. This chain uses TRBV10-2 with TRBJ2-1; possibly TRBD2 for D (6 bases). V was shortened by 5 bases and J by 0 bases, with 11 bases between the two germline ends. There are 15 residues in the CDR3. CDR1 is WSHSY, CDR2 SAAADI, per germline.

The chain uses TRBV28 and TRBJ2-5, with TRBD2 matching 9 bases. V was clipped by 7 bases and J by 5 bases; unmatched bases: 11. Germline loops: CDR1 MDHEN, CDR2 SYDVKM. The CDR3 spans 15 residues. DNA for the CDR3: TGTGCCAGCATTATGCGGGGGGGCATTTTGGAGACCCAGTACTTC. Its protein product is CASIMRGGILETQYF.

The CDR3 loop is CASSSYGQGDSPLHF. CDR3 DNA: TGCGCCAGCAGCTCCTATGGACAGGGAGATTCACCCCTCCACTTT. This chain uses TRBV5-1 with TRBJ1-6; TRBD1 aligns across 8 bases. With 3 bases clipped from V and 8 bases from J, the junction kept 7 bases outside the gene matches. This CDR3 is built from 15 residues. Germline loops: CDR1 SGHRS, CDR2 YFSETQ.

The V and J genes are TRBV27 and TRBJ2-5; weak D call: TRBD2 (6 bases). The CDR3 spans 14 residues. The V gene's germline CDR1 is MNHEY and CDR2 SMNVEV (reference sequence). Trimming pared 2 bases from V and 4 bases from J, leaving 11 bases between. The CDR3 nucleotides are TGTGCCAGCAGTTTACAGGTGGGGGGAGAGACCCAGTACTTC. It codes for CASSLQVGGETQYF.

This chain connects TRBV27 to TRBJ2-7, with D perhaps matching TRBD1 or TRBD2 (5 bases each). In germline, CDR1 is MNHEY, CDR2 SMNVEV (reference sequence). The V end lost 6 bases, the J end lost 2 bases, and 14 bases lay between the germline ends. This CDR3 has 14 amino acids. In DNA, the CDR3 is TGTGCCAGCAGCAGAGGGGAAAGGACCTACGAGCAGTACTTC. Protein sequence: CASSRGERTYEQYF.

V usage is TRBV27 and J usage is TRBJ2-3, with 7 positions matching TRBD1. The germline CDR1 and CDR2 sequences are MNHEY and SMNVEV (reference sequence). The CDR3 runs 14 residues. Unmatched junction bases numbered 6, after V lost 5 bases and J lost 4 bases. This CDR3 reads CASSPTGTADTQYF. The DNA of the CDR3 is TGTGCCAGCAGTCCCACTGGGACAGCAGATACGCAGTATTTT.

The J gene is TRBJ2-7, the V gene TRBV5-5; 9 nucleotides align to TRBD1. Germline CDR1 is SGHKS and CDR2 is YYEKEE (reference sequence). Germline trimming cut 0 bases from V and 2 bases from J; bases unmatched to any gene: 3. This CDR3 is built from 15 residues. The CDR3 nucleotides read TGTGCCAGCAGCTTGGCCGGGGACAGGGCCTACGAGCAGTACTTC. Residues: CASSLAGDRAYEQYF.

The chain joins TRBV2 to TRBJ2-2; D is unresolved. Trimming stripped 7 bases from V and 2 bases from J, with 8 bases between. The length of the CDR3 is 13 residues. The germline CDR1 and CDR2 sequences are SNHLY and FYNNEI. CDR3 coding DNA: TGTGCCAGCACCTACAAAAACACCGGGGAGCTGTTTTTT. Protein product: CASTYKNTGELFF.

This sequence joins TRBV29-1 and TRBJ2-1, with TRBD2 matching 9 bases. Trimming at V came to 4 bases and at J to 5 bases, leaving 3 bases not matched to a gene. Germline V gene data show CDR1 as SQVTM and CDR2 as ANQGSEA. This CDR3 has 13 amino acids. In nucleotides, the CDR3 is TGCAGCGTTGGGGTAGCGGGAGACAATGAGCAGTTCTTC. Amino acid sequence: CSVGVAGDNEQFF.

This chain connects TRBV13 to TRBJ1-1; D gene unclear. Trimming pared 0 bases from V and 0 bases from J, leaving 5 bases between. The CDR3 covers 14 residues. Germline CDR1 PRHDT, CDR2 FYEKMQ (reference sequence). The CDR3 here is CASSLGEMNTEAFF. The CDR3 DNA sequence: TGTGCCAGCAGCTTAGGGGAAATGAACACTGAAGCTTTCTTT.

J is TRBJ2-1 and V is TRBV9, with 9 bases aligning to TRBD2. The CDR3 consists of 16 residues. With 0 bases clipped from V and 8 bases from J, the junction kept 9 bases outside the gene matches. In germline, CDR1 is SGDLS, CDR2 YYNGEE. CDR3: CASSVDLAGSIDEQFF. The CDR3 coding sequence is TGTGCCAGCAGCGTAGATCTAGCGGGGAGTATCGATGAGCAGTTCTTC.

This clone was counted a single time. The chain has TRBV6-6 and TRBJ1-6; D is undetermined. CDR3 size: 11 residues. V was cut by 5 bases and J by 13 bases, with 9 bases left in between. Germline V CDR1 and CDR2: MNHNY, SVGAGI (reference sequence). This chain's CDR3 is CASSTGEPLHF. The DNA of the CDR3 is TGTGCCAGCAGTACCGGCGAGCCCCTCCACTTT.